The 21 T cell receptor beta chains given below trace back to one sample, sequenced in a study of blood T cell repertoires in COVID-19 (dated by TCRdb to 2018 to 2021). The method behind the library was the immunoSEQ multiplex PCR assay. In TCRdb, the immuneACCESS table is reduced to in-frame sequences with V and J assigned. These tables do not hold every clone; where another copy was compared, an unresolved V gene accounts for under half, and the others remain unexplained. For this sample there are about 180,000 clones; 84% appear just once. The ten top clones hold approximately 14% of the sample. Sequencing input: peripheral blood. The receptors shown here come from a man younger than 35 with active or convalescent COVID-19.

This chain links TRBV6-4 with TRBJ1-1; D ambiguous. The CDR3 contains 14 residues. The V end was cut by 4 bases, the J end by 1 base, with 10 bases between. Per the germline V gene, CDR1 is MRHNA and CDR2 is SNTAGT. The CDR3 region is CASSANPENTEAFF. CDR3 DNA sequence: TGTGCCAGCAGTGCCAACCCAGAGAACACTGAAGCTTTCTTT.

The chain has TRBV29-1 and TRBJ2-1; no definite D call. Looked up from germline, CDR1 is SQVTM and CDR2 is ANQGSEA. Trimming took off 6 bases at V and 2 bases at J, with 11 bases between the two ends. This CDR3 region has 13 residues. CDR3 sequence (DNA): TGCAGCGTGCAAGAAGCGACCTACAATGAGCAGTTCTTC. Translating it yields CSVQEATYNEQFF.

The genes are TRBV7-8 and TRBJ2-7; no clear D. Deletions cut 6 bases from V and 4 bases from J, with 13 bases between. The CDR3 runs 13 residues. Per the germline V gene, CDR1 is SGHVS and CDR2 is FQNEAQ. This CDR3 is CASRPTYSYEQYF. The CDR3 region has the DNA TGTGCCAGCAGACCAACCTATTCGTACGAGCAGTACTTC.

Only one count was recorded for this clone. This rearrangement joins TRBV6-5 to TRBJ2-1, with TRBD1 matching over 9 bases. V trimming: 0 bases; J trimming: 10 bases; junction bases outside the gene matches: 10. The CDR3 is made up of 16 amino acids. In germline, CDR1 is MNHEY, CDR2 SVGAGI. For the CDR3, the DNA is TGTGCCAGCAGTTACTCCGGGACAGGGTTCGGGGGGGAGCAGTTCTTC. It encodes CASSYSGTGFGGEQFF.

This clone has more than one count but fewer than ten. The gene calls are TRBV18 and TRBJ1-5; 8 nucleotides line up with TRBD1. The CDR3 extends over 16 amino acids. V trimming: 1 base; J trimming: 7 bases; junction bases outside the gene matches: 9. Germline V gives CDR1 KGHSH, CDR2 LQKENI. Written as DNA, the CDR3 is TGTGCCAGCTCACCACGCGCAGGGGGCGGGAACCAGCCCCAGCATTTT. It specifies CASSPRAGGGNQPQHF.

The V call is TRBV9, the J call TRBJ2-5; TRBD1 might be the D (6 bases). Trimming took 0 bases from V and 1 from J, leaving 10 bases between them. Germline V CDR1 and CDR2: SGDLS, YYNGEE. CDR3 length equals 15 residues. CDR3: CASSVGGLSQETQYF. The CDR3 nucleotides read TGTGCCAGCAGCGTAGGGGGGCTGAGCCAAGAGACCCAGTACTTC.

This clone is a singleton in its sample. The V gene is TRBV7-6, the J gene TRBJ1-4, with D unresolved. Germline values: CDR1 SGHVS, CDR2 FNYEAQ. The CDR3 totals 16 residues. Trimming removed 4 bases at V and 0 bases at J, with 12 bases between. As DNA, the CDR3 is TGTGCCAGCAGCTACCCAAAGGGAGCAACTAATGAAAAACTGTTTTTT. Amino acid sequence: CASSYPKGATNEKLFF.

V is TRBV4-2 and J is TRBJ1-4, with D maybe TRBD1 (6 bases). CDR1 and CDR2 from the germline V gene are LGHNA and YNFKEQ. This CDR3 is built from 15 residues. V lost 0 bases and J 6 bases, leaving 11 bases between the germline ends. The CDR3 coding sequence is TGTGCCAGCAGCCAAGATAGAAGGGGGTATGAAAAACTGTTTTTT. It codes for CASSQDRRGYEKLFF.

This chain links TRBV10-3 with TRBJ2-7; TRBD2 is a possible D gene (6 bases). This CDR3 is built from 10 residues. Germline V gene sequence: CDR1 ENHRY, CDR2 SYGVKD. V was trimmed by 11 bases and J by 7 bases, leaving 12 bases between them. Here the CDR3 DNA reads TGTGCCGTGGGGGGAGTGGAGCAGTACTTC. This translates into CAVGGVEQYF.

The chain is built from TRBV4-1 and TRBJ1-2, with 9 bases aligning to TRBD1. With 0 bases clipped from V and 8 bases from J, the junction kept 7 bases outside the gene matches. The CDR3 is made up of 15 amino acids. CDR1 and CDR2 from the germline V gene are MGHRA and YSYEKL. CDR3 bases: TGCGCCAGCAGCCAAGAAACAGGGGGCCTATGGGGCTACACCTTC. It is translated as CASSQETGGLWGYTF.

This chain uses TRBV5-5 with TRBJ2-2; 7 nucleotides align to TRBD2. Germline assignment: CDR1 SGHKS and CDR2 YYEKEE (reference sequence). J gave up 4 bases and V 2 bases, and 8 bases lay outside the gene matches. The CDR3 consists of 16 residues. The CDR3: CASSFRAGEVTGELFF. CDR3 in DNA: TGTGCCAGCAGCTTTCGGGCGGGGGAGGTCACCGGGGAGCTGTTTTTT.

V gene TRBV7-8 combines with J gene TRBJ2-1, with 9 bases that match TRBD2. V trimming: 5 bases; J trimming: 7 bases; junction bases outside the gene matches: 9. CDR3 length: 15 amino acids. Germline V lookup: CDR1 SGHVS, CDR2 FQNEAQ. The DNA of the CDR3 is TGTGCCAGCAGCCGGGAAGAAAGCGGGAGGAATGAGCAGTTCTTC. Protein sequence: CASSREESGRNEQFF.

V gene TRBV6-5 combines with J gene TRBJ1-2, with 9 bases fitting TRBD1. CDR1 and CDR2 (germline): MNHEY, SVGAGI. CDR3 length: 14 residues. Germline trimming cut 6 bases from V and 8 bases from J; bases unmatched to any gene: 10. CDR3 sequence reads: CASRQTTGGWGYTF. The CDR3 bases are TGTGCCAGCAGGCAAACAACAGGGGGCTGGGGCTACACCTTC.

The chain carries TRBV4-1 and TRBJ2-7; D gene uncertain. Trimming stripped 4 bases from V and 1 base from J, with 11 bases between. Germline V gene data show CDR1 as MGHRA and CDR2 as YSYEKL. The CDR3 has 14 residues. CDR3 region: CASSPTRDSYEQYF. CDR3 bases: TGCGCCAGCAGCCCGACACGAGATTCCTACGAGCAGTACTTC.

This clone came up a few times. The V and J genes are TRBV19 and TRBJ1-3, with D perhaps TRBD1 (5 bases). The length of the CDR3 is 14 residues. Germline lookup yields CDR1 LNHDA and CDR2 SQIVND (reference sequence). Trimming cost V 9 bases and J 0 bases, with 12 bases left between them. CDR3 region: CASRLGGSGNTIYF. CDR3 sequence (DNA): TGTGCCAGCCGACTGGGGGGCTCTGGAAACACCATATATTTT. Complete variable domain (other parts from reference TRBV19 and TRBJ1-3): DGGITQSPKYLFRKEGQNVTLSCEQNLNHDAMYWYRQDPGQGLRLIYYSQIVNDFQKGDIAEGYSVSREKKESFPLTVTSAQKNPTAFYLCASRLGGSGNTIYFGEGSWLTVV.

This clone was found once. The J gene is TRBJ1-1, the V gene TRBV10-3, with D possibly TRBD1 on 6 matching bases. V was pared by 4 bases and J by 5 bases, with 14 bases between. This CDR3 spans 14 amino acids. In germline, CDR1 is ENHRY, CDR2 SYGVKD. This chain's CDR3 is CAISAGAEGTEAFF. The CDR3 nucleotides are TGTGCCATCAGTGCAGGGGCCGAGGGGACTGAAGCTTTCTTT.

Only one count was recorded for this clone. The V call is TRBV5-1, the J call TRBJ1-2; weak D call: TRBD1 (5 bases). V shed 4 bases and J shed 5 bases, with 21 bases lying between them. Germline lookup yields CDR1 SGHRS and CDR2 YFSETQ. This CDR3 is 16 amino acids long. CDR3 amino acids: CASSPATGALGYGYTF. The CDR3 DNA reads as TGCGCCAGCAGCCCCGCAACAGGCGCTCTAGGGTATGGCTACACCTTC.

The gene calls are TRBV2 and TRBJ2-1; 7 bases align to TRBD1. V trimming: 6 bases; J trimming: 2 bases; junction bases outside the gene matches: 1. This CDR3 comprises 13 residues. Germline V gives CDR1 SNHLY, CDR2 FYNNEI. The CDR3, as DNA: TGTGCCAGCAGGGACAGGACCTACAATGAGCAGTTCTTC. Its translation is CASRDRTYNEQFF.

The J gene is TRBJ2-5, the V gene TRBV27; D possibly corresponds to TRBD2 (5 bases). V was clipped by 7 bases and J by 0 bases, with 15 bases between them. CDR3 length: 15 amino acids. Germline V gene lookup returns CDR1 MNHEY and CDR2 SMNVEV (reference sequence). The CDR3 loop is CASTLTPGNQETQYF. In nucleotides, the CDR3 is TGTGCCAGCACCTTGACGCCCGGGAACCAAGAGACCCAGTACTTC.

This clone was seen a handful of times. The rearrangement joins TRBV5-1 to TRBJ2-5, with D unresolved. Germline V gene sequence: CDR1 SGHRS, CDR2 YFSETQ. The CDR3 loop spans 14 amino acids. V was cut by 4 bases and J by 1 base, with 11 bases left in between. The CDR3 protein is CASSAVGGQETQYF. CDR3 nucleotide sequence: TGCGCCAGCAGCGCCGTCGGTGGCCAAGAGACCCAGTACTTC.

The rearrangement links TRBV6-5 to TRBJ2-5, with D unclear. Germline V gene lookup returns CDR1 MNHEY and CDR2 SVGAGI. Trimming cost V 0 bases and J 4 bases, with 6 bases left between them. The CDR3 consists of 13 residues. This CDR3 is CASSYSPVETQYF. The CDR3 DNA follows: TGTGCCAGCAGTTACTCCCCCGTAGAGACCCAGTACTTC.